This T cell receptor beta chain is drawn from a study of radiotherapy plus CTLA-4 blockade in lung cancer (dated by TCRdb to 2017 to 2018). Broadly, across the study: Objective responses occurred in approximately 17% of enrolled patients, and 31% achieved disease control. General conclusions and limits of the study: Increased serum interferon-beta after radiation, together with early dynamic changes in blood T cell clones, were reported to be the strongest predictors of response. After treatment with radiotherapy and ipilimumab, TCR clones that came from tumors expanded in the peripheral blood.

From cysteine to phenylalanine, the CDR3 is 14 amino acids long. Only the CDR3 DNA is retained, 42 bases long and in frame from the first base. From the germline V gene, CDR1 is SGHRS and CDR2 is YFSETQ. Relative to germline, V is 1 base shorter and J is 1 base shorter, with 6 bases between their ends. In this study, focal radiation therapy paired with CTLA-4 blockade (ipilimumab) was tested in patients who had chemo-refractory metastatic non-small-cell lung cancer. The library was obtained by the immunoSEQ multiplex PCR assay. In TCRdb, the immuneACCESS table is reduced to in-frame sequences with V and J assigned. These tables do not hold every clone; where another copy was compared, an unresolved V gene accounts for under half, and the others remain unexplained. The sample table contains approximately 94,000 clones; only one count was recorded for approximately 78% of them. Of the sample, about 25% is held by the ten largest clones.

Comment on this clone: Its antigen is unknown. No qualities accompany the bases; no much larger clone lies one base away.

The source material was peripheral blood, sampled from a patient treated with radiotherapy plus ipilimumab. The receptor was isolated from a human donor with non-small cell lung cancer that progressed on radiotherapy plus ipilimumab. This sequence uses TRBV5-1 and TRBJ2-1; the D gene is not confidently resolved. The nucleotides are TGCGCCAGCAGCTTGAGGCGTTCCTACAATGAGCAGTTCTTC. Its translation is CASSLRRSYNEQFF.